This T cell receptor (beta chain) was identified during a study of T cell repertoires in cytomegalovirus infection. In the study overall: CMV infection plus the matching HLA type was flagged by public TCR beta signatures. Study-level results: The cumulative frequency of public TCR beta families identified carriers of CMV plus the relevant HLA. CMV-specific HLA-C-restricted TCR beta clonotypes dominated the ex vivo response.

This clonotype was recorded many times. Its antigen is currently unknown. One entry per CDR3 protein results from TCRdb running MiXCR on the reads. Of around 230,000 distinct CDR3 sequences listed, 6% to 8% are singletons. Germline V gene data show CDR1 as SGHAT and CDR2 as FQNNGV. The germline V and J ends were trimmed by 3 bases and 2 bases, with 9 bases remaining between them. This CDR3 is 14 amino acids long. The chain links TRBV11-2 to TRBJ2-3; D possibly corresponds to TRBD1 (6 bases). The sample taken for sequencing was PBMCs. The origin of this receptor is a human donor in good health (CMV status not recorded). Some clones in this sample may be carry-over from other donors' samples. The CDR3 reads CASSFDRTTDTQYF. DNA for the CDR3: TGTGCCAGCAGCTTTGACAGGACCACAGATACGCAGTATTTT.